This T cell receptor beta chain was sequenced for a study of T-cell memory formation after mild COVID-19 (dated by TCRdb to the early 2020s). The study in broad terms: Most TCR sequence clusters were specific to one of the two donors. In two donors, T-cell clones that expanded and contracted after mild COVID-19 were followed by sequencing TCRalpha and TCRbeta repertoires longitudinally. Two young, previously healthy adult volunteers, one female and one male, were included in the cohort. Overall study outcomes, separate from this receptor: Contracting CD4+ clones appeared mostly in the CM and EM memory subsets, whereas CD8+ clones were enriched in EMRA. The study included only a couple of mild cases, and larger cohorts that include severe cases with pre-infection samples were judged to be necessary. SARS-CoV-2 specificity of the second-wave clones peaking on day 37 was not confirmed. Clones contracting from day 15 to 85 had balanced CD4/CD8 phenotypes, while a second wave expanding from day 15 to 37 was biased towards CD4+. Some responding clones were detected in pre-infection memory, suggesting pre-existing cross-reactive memory T cells joined the SARS-CoV-2 response.

In regard to this clonotype: The specificity of this receptor is unknown. No base quality information exists; no much larger clone differs at one position.

Ficoll-Paque density gradient centrifugation was the method used to isolate PBMCs. The junction shows trimming of 0 bases on V and 6 bases on J, plus 11 bases between the germline ends. CDR3 length: 14 amino acids, cysteine to phenylalanine. The sequence is cut down to CDR3 DNA, 42 bases in frame from base 1. CDR1 and CDR2 were assigned from the germline V gene (reference sequence) as LNHNV and YYDKDF. The listed sequencing device is Illumina NovaSeq 6000. TCRalpha and TCRbeta cDNA libraries were built by 5'RACE with constant-segment primers, adding sample barcodes and unique molecular identifiers. Trizol reagent was used to extract RNA from every sample. Library amplification was performed in two PCR steps, and a second sample barcode and Illumina TruSeq adapters were introduced in the second step. Libraries were sequenced on an Illumina NovaSeq with 2 x 150 bp paired-end reads. The source study handled its data this way. Reads were demultiplexed and collapsed into UMI-guided consensus sequences with migec v1.2.7. Using mixcr v2.1.11, UMI consensuses were aligned to TRA and TRB V and J templates and then assembled into clonotypes. Clonotypes were classified as expanded or contracted when called significant by both edgeR and NoisET, with noise models trained on biological replicates. For edgeR calls, the cutoffs were a false discovery rate-adjusted p below 0.01 and a log2 fold-change threshold of 1. As an exploratory analysis of dynamics, PCA with hierarchical clustering was applied to max-normalized trajectories of the 1000 most abundant clonotypes. Separately sequenced CD4+ and CD8+ repertoires were used to assign a CD4 or CD8 phenotype to each responding clone. The public sequencing data were trimmed at Q25 with fastp and processed into clonotypes with MiXCR by TCRdb, which kept only in-frame beta chains. Every entry covers one CDR3 protein and lists the most common genes and DNA from its rows. It is TCRdb's table, rather than the study itself, that gives the V and J calls and clone size. The sample profile shows about 350,000 distinct CDR3 sequences; around 20% of them were found once. The ten largest clones represent 21% of the sample.

What was sequenced was PBMCs or a T cell subset sorted from them (not recorded which). The chain is encoded by TRBV15 joined to TRBJ1-2; the D gene cannot be resolved reliably. The TCR sequence derives from a man aged 18 to 30 who had mild COVID-19 (a few samples of this study predate the infection). The sample titles of this study are shuffled in the database, so cell type and time point are left out; the donor was told from shared clones. The nucleotide sequence is given as TGTGCCACCAGCAGAGACCGGGAAGAAAATGGCTACACCTTC. This yields the protein CATSRDREENGYTF.